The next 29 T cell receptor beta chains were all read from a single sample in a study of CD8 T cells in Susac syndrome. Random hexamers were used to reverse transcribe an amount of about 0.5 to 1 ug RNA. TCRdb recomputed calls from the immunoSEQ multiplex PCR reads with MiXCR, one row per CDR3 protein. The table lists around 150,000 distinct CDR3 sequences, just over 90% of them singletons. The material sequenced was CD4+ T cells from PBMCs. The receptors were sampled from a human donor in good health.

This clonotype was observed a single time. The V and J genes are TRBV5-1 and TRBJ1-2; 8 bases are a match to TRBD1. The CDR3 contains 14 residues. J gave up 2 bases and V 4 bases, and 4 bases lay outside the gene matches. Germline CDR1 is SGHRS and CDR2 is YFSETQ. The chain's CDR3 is CASSPDRVNYGYTF. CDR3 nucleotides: TGCGCCAGCAGCCCGGACAGGGTAAACTATGGCTACACCTTC.

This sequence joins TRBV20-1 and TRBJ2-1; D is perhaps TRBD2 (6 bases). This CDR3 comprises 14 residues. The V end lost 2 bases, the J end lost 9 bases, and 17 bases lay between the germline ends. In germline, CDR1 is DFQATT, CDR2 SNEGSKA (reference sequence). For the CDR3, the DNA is TGCAGTGCTAGAAAGGACTCACCCGGGGGTGAGCAGTTCTTC. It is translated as CSARKDSPGGEQFF.

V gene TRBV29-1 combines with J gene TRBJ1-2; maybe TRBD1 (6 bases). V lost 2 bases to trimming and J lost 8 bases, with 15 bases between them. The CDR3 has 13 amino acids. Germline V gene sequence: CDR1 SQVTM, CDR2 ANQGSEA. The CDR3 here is CSVETGRLRGYTF. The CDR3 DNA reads TGCAGCGTTGAAACAGGGCGTCTAAGGGGCTACACCTTC. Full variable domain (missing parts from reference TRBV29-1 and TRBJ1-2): SAVISQKPSRDICQRGTSLTIQCQVDSQVTMMFWYRQQPGQSLTLIATANQGSEATYESGFVIDKFPISRPNLTFSTLTVSNMSPEDSSIYLCSVETGRLRGYTFGSGTRLTVV.

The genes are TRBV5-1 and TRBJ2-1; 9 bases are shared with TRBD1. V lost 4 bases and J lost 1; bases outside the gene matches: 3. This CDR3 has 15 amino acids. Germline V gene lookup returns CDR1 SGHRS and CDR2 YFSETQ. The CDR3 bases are TGCGCCAGCAGCGCCGGACAGGGGTCCTACAATGAGCAGTTCTTC. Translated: CASSAGQGSYNEQFF.

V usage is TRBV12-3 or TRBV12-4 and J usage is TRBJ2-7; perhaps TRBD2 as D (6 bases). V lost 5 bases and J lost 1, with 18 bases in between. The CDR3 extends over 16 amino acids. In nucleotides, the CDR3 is TGTGCCAGCAGTCATGCCGAGGGGCGGGGATCCTACGAGCAGTACTTC. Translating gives CASSHAEGRGSYEQYF.

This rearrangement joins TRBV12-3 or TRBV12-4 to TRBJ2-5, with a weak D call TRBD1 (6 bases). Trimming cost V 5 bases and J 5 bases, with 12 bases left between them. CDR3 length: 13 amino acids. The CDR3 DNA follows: TGTGCCAGCAGTAGGGACACAGCGGAGACCCAGTACTTC. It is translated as CASSRDTAETQYF.

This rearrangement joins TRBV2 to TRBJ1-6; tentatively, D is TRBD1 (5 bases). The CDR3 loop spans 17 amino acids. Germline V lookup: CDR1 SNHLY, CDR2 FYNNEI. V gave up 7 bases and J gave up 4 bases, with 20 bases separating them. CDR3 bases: TGTGCCAGCAACCCGAGGGGTCGGGACGTGTATAATTCACCCCTCCACTTT. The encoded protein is CASNPRGRDVYNSPLHF.

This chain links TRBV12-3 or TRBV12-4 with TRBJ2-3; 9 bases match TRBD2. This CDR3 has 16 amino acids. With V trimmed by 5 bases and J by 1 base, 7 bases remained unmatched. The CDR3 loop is CASSRNSGGRTDTQYF. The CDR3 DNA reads TGTGCCAGCAGTCGAAATAGCGGGGGCCGCACAGATACGCAGTATTTT.

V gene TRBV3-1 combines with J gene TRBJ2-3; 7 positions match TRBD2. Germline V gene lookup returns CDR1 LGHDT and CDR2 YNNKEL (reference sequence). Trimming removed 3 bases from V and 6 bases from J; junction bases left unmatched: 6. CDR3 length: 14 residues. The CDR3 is CASSQRGITDTQYF. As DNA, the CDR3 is TGTGCCAGCAGCCAGCGGGGGATAACGGATACGCAGTATTTT.

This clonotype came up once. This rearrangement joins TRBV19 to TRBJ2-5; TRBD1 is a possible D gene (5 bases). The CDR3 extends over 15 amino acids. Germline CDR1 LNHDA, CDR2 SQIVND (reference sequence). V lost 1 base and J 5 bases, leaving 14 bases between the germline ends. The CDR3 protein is CASSIGRTPRETQYF. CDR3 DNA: TGTGCCAGTAGTATAGGAAGGACACCGAGGGAGACCCAGTACTTC.

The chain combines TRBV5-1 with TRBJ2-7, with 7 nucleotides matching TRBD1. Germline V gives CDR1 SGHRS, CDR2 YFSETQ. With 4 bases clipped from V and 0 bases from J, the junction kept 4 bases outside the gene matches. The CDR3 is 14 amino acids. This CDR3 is CASSRGTDSYEQYF. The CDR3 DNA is TGCGCCAGCAGCCGAGGGACAGACTCCTACGAGCAGTACTTC.

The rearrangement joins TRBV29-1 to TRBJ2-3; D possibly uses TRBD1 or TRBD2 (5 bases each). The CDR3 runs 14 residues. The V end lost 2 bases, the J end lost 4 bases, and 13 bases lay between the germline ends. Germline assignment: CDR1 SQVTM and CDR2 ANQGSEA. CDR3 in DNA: TGCAGCGTTGAACTAGCTTTGGGGGCAGATACGCAGTATTTT. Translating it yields CSVELALGADTQYF.

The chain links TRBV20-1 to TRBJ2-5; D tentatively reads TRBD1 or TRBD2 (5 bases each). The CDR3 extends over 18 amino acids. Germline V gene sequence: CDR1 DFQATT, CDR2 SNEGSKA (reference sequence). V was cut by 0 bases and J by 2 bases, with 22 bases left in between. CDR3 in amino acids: CSARDPVPGLVGQETQYF. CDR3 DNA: TGCAGTGCTAGAGACCCTGTCCCGGGGCTTGTCGGGCAAGAGACCCAGTACTTC.

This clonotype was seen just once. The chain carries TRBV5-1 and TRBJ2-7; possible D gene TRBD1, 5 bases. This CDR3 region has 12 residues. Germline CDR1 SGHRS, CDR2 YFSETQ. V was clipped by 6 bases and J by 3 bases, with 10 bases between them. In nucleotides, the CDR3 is TGCGCCAGCAACGCCCAGGGCTACGAGCAGTACTTC. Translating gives CASNAQGYEQYF.

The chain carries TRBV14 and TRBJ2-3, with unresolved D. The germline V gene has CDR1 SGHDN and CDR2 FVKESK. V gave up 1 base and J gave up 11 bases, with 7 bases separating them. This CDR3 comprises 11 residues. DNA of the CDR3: TGTGCCAGCAGCCAAGGCCCAAGGCAGTATTTT. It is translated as CASSQGPRQYF.

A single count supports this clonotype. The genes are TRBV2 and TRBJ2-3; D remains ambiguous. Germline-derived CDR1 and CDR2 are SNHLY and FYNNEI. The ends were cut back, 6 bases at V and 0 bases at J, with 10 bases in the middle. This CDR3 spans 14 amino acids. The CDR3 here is CASRRTASTDTQYF. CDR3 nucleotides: TGTGCCAGCAGGAGAACAGCTAGCACAGATACGCAGTATTTT.

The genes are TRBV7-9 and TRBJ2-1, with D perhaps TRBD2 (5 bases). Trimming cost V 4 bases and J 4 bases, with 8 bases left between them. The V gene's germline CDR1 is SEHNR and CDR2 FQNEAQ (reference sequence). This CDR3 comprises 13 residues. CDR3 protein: CASSSSGYNEQFF. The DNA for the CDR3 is TGTGCCAGCAGCTCCAGCGGTTACAATGAGCAGTTCTTC.

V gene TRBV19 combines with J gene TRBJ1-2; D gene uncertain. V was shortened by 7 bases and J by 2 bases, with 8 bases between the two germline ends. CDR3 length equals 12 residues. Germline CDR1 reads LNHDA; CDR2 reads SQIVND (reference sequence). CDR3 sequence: CASTPGNYGYTF. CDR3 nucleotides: TGTGCCAGTACCCCAGGCAACTATGGCTACACCTTC.

CDR3 residues: CASTGPGVMNTEAFF. The DNA for the CDR3 is TGTGCCAGTACTGGGCCAGGGGTCATGAACACTGAAGCTTTCTTT. V and J are TRBV19 and TRBJ1-1, with D possibly TRBD1 on 6 matching bases. Trimming took 7 bases from V and 0 from J, leaving 15 bases between them. This CDR3 region has 15 residues. From germline, CDR1 is LNHDA and CDR2 SQIVND (reference sequence).

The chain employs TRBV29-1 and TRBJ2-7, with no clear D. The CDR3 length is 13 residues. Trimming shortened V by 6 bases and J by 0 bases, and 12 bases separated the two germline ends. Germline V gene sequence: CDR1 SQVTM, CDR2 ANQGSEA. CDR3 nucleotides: TGCAGCGTATCTTTCGCTAGCTCCTACGAGCAGTACTTC. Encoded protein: CSVSFASSYEQYF.

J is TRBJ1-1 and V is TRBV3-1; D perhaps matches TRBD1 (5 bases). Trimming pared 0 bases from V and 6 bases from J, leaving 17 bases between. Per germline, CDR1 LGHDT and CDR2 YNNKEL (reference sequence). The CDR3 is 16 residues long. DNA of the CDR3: TGTGCCAGCAGCCAAGATCAGGCAGGGTTTGTGTCTGAAGCTTTCTTT. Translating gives CASSQDQAGFVSEAFF.

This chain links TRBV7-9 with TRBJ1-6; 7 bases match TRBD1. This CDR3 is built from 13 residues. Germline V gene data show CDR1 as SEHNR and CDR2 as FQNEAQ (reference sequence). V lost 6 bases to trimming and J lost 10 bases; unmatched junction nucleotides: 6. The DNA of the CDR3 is TGTGCCAGCAGACCCGACAGGGAGTCACCCCTCCACTTT. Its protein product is CASRPDRESPLHF.

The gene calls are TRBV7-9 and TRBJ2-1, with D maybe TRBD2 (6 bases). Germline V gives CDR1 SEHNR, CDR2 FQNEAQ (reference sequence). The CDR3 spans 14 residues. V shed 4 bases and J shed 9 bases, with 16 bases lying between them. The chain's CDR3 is CASSSPPGEAEQFF. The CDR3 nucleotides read TGTGCCAGCAGCTCCCCTCCCGGGGAGGCTGAGCAGTTCTTC.

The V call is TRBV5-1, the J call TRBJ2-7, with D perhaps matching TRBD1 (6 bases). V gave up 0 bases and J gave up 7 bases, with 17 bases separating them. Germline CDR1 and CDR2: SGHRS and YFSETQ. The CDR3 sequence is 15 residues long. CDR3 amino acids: CASSLVGADRSEQYF. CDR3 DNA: TGCGCCAGCAGCTTGGTGGGGGCGGACCGAAGTGAGCAGTACTTC. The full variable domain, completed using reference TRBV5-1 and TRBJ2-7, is KAGVTQTPRYLIKTRGQQVTLSCSPISGHRSVSWYQQTPGQGLQFLFEYFSETQRNKGNFPGRFSGRQFSNSRSEMNVSTLELGDSALYLCASSLVGADRSEQYFGPGTRLTVT.

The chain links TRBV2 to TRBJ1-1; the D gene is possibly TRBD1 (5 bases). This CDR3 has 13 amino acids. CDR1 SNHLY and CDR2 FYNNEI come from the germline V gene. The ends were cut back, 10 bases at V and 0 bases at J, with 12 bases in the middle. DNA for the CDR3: TGTGCCACTGACCAGGGTTTGAACACTGAAGCTTTCTTT. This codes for CATDQGLNTEAFF.

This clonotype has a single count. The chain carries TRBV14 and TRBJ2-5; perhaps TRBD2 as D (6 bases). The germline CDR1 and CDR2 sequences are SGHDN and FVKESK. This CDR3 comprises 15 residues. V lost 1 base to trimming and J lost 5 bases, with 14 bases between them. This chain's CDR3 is CASSQGTLSGETQYF. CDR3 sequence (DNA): TGTGCCAGCAGCCAAGGAACACTTAGCGGCGAGACCCAGTACTTC.

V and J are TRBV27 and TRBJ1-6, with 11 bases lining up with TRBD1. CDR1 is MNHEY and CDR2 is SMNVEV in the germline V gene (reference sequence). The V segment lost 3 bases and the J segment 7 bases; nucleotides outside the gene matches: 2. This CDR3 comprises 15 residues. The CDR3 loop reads CASSLGDRGNSPLHF. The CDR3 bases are TGTGCCAGCAGTTTGGGGGACAGGGGGAATTCACCCCTCCACTTT.

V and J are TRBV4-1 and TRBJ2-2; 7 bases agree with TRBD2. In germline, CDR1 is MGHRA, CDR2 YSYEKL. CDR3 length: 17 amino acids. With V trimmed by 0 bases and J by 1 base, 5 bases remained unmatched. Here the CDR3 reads CASSQDWVAGNTGELFF. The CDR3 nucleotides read TGCGCCAGCAGCCAAGATTGGGTAGCGGGGAACACCGGGGAGCTGTTTTTT.

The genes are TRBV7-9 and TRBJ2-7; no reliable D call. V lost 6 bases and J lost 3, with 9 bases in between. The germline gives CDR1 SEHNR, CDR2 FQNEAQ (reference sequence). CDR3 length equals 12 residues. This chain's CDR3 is CASSPKGYEQYF. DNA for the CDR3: TGTGCCAGCAGTCCTAAAGGCTACGAGCAGTACTTC. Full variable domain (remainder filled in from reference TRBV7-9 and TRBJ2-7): DTGVSQNPRHKITKRGQNVTFRCDPISEHNRLYWYRQTLGQGPEFLTYFQNEAQLEKSRLLSDRFSAERPKGSFSTLEIQRTEQGDSAMYLCASSPKGYEQYFGPGTRLTVT.